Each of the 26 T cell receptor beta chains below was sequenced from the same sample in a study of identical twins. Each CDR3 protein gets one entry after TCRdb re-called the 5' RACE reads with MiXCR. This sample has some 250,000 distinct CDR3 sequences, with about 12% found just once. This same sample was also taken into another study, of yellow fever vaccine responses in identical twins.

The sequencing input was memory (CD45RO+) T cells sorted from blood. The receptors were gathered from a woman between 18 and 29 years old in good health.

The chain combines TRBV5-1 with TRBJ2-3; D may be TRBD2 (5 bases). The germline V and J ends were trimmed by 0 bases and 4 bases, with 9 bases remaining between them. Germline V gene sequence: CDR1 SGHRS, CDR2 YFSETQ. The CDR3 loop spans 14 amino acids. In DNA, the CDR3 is TGCGCCAGCAGCTTGGGATACGGGGCAGATACGCAGTATTTT. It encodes CASSLGYGADTQYF.

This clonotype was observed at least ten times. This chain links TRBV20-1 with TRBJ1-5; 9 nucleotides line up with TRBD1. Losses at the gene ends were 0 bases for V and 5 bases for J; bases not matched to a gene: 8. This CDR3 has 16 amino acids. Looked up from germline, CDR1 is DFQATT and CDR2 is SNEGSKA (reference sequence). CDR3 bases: TGCAGTGCTAGAGACAACAGGGGGCTGGTGGATCAGCCCCAGCATTTT. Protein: CSARDNRGLVDQPQHF.

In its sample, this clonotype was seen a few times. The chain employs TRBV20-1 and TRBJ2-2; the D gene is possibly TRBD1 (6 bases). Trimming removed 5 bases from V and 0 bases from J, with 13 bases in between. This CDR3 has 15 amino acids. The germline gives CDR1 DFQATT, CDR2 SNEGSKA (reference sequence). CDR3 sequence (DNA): TGCAGTGCTGACACAGGGTATTCGAACACCGGGGAGCTGTTTTTT. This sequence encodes CSADTGYSNTGELFF.

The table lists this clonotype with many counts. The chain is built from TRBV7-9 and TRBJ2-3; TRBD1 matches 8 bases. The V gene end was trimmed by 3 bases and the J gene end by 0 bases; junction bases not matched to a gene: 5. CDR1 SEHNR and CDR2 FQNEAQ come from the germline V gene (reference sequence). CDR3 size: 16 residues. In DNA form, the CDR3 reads TGTGCCAGCAGCTTGGGACAGGCAGTTAGCACAGATACGCAGTATTTT. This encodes CASSLGQAVSTDTQYF. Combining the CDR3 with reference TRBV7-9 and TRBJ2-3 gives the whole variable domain DTGVSQNPRHKITKRGQNVTFRCDPISEHNRLYWYRQTLGQGPEFLTYFQNEAQLEKSRLLSDRFSAERPKGSFSTLEIQRTEQGDSAMYLCASSLGQAVSTDTQYFGPGTRLTVL.

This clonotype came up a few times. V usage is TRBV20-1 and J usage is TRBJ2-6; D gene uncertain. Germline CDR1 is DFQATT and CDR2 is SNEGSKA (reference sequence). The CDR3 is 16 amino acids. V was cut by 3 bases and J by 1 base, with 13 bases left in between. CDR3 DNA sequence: TGCAGTGCTAGCAAATCGGACGGATCTGGGGCCAACGTCCTGACTTTC. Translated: CSASKSDGSGANVLTF.

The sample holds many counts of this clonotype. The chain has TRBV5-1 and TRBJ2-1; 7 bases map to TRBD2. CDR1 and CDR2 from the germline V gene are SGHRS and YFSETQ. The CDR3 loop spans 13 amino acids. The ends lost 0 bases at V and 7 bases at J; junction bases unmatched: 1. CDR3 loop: CASSLGTSNEQFF. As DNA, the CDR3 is TGCGCCAGCAGCTTGGGGACTAGTAATGAGCAGTTCTTC.

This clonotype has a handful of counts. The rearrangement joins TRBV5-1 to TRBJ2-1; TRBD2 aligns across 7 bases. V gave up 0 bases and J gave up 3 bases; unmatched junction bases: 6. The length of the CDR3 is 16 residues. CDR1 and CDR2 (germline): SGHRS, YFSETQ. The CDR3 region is CASSLGASGIYNEQFF. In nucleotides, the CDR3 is TGCGCCAGCAGCTTGGGGGCCAGCGGGATCTACAATGAGCAGTTCTTC.

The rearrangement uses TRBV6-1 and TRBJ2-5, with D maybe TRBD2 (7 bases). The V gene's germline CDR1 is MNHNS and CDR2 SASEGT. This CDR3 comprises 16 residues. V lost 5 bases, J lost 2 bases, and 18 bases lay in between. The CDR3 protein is CASSSGGGGKQETQYF. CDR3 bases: TGTGCCAGCAGTAGCGGAGGGGGGGGCAAACAAGAGACCCAGTACTTC.

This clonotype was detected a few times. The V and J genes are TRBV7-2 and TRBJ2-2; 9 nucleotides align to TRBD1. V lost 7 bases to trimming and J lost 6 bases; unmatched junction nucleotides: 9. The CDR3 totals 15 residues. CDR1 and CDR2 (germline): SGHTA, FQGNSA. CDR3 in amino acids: CASIITGGFAGELFF. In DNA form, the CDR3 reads TGTGCCAGCATCATTACAGGGGGCTTTGCCGGGGAGCTGTTTTTT.

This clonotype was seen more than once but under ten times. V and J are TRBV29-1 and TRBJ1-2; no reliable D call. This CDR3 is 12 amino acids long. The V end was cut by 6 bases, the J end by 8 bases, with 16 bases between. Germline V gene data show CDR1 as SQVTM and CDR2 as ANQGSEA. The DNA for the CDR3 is TGCAGCGTCGAAAGAGGGTCGGGAGGCTACACCTTC. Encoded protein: CSVERGSGGYTF. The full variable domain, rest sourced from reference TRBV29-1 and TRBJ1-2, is SAVISQKPSRDICQRGTSLTIQCQVDSQVTMMFWYRQQPGQSLTLIATANQGSEATYESGFVIDKFPISRPNLTFSTLTVSNMSPEDSSIYLCSVERGSGGYTFGSGTRLTVV.

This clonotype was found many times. CDR3 bases: TGCAGTGCTAGCCCCAGTCCTAATGAAAAACTGTTTTTT. It codes for CSASPSPNEKLFF. V gene TRBV20-1 combines with J gene TRBJ1-4; D not certain. CDR3 length: 13 residues. From germline, CDR1 is DFQATT and CDR2 SNEGSKA (reference sequence). The ends were cut back, 3 bases at V and 3 bases at J, with 8 bases in the middle.

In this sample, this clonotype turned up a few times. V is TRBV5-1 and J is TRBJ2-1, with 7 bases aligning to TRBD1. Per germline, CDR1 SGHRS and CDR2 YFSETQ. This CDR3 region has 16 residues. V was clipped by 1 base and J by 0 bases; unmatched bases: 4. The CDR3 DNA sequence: TGCGCCAGCAGCTTGACAGGGGTCAGCTCCTACAATGAGCAGTTCTTC. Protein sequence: CASSLTGVSSYNEQFF.

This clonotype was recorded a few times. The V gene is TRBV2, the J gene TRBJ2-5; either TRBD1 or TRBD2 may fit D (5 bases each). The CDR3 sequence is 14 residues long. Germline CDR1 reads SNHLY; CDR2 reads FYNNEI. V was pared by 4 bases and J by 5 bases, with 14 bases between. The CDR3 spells CASSGVRGEETQYF. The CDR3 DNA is TGTGCCAGCAGTGGGGTCAGAGGGGAGGAGACCCAGTACTTC.

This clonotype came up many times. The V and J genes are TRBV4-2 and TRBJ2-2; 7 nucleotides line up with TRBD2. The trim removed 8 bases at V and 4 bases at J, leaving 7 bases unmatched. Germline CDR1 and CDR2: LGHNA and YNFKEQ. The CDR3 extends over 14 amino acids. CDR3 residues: CASASRGVTGELFF. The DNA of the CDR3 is TGTGCCAGCGCTTCCCGGGGGGTCACCGGGGAGCTGTTTTTT.

CDR3 DNA: TGCGCCAGCAGCTTGGTGATAGCGGGGGGCAAGGGGAATGAGCAGTTCTTC. This gives the protein CASSLVIAGGKGNEQFF. The V and J genes are TRBV5-1 and TRBJ2-1, with TRBD2 identical over 10 bases. The CDR3 sequence is 17 residues long. Germline-derived CDR1 and CDR2 are SGHRS and YFSETQ. J was trimmed by 7 bases and V by 0 bases; bases with no gene match: 10.

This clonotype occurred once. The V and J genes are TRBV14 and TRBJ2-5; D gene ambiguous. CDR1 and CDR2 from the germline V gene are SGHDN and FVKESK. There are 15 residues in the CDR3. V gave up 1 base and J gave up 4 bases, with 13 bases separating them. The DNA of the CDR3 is TGTGCCAGCAGCCAAGTTATCACCCCAGGAGAGACCCAGTACTTC. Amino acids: CASSQVITPGETQYF.

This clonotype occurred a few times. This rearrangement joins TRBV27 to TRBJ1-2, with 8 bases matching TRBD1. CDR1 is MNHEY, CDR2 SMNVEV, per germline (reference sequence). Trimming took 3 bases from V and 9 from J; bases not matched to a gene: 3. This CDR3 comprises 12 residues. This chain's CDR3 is CASSFDRGSYTF. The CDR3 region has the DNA TGTGCCAGCAGTTTTGACAGGGGTAGCTACACCTTC.

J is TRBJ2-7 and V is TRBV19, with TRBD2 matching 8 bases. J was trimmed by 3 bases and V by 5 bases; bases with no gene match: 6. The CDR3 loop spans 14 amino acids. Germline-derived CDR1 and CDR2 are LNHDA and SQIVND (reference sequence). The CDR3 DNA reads TGTGCCAGTAGTGCGGGTAGCGGGAACTACGAGCAGTACTTC. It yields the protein CASSAGSGNYEQYF.

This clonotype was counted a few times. The CDR3 bases are TGTGCCAGCAGTGAAAGACCTGGGACAGGGGGCGTGGGGGGCAATCAGCCCCAGCATTTT. This encodes CASSERPGTGGVGGNQPQHF. The chain joins TRBV6-1 to TRBJ1-5, with 12 positions matching TRBD1. V was clipped by 2 bases and J by 2 bases; unmatched bases: 13. Germline CDR1 is MNHNS and CDR2 is SASEGT. The CDR3 has 20 residues.

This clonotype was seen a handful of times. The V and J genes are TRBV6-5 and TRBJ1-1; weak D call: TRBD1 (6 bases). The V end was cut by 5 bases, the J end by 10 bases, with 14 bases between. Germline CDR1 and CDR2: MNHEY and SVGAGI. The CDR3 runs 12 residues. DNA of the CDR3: TGTGCCAGCAGTACAAACAGGGAGTTAGCTTTCTTT. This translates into CASSTNRELAFF.

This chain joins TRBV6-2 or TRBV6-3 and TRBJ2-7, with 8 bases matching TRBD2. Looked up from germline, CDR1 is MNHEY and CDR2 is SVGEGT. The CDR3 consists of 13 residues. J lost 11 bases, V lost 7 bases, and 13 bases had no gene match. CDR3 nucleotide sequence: TGTGCCAGCAACACCGGGACTAGTGGTTTGGAGTACTTC. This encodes CASNTGTSGLEYF.

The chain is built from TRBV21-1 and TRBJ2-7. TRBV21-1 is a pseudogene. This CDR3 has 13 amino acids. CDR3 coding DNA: TGTGCCAGCAGCAAAATTCAGAACTACGAGCAGTACTTC. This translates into CASSKIQNYEQYF.

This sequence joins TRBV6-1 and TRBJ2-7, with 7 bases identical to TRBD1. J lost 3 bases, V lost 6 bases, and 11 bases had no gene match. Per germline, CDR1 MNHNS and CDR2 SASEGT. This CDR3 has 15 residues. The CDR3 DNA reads TGTGCCAGCAGCCCCTCCGGGACAGCCCTCTACGAGCAGTACTTC. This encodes CASSPSGTALYEQYF.

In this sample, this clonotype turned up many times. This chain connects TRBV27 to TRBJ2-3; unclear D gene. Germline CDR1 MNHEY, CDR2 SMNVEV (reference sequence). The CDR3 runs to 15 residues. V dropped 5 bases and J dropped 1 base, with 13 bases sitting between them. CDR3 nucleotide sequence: TGTGCCAGCAGTCCCCGACCGCTAGGCACAGATACGCAGTATTTT. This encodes CASSPRPLGTDTQYF.

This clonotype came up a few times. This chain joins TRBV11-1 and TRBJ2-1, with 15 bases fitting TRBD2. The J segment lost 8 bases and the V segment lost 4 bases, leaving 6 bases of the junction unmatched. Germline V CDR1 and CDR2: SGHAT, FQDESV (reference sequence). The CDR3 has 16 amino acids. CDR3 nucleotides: TGTGCCAGCAGCTCACGGACTAGCGGGAGGGTGCATGAGCAGTTCTTC. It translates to CASSSRTSGRVHEQFF.

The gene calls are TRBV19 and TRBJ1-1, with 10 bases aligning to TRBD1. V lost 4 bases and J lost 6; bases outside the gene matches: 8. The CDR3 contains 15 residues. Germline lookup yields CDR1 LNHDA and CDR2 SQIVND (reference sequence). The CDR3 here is CASSTDRGHVAEAFF. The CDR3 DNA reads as TGTGCCAGTAGTACCGACAGGGGGCACGTCGCTGAAGCTTTCTTT.